Listed here are 28 T cell receptor beta chains from one sample, sequenced in a study of cytomegalovirus exposure and HLA in healthy donors. PCR amplification relied on 60 Vbeta primers (plus 13 Jbeta primers). Sequenced by immunoSEQ multiplex PCR; TCRdb stores in-frame clones only, minus some. Seen here are roughly 180,000 clones, about 68% observed once, and the top ten hold approximately 2.3%. Input material: PBMCs. These receptors were obtained from a female donor in good health and CMV-seronegative.

The table lists this clone with a few counts. The genes are TRBV29-1 and TRBJ2-3, with 13 nucleotides matching TRBD2. The J segment lost 6 bases and the V segment lost 5 bases, leaving 8 bases of the junction unmatched. The germline gives CDR1 SQVTM, CDR2 ANQGSEA. This CDR3 spans 15 amino acids. Written as DNA, the CDR3 is TGCAGCGTTTCTACTAGCGGGGGGGTAGGCGATACGCAGTATTTT. Translated, it gives CSVSTSGGVGDTQYF.

This chain connects TRBV18 to TRBJ1-5, with D maybe TRBD1 (6 bases). The germline CDR1 and CDR2 sequences are KGHSH and LQKENI. The germline V and J ends were trimmed by 3 bases and 6 bases, with 18 bases remaining between them. The CDR3 contains 16 residues. CDR3 residues: CASSPGSEQGGQPQHF. Here the CDR3 DNA reads TGTGCCAGCTCACCGGGGAGTGAACAGGGTGGTCAGCCCCAGCATTTT.

V usage is TRBV11-3 and J usage is TRBJ2-5, with 10 bases fitting TRBD2. The DNA end favors TRBJ2-7, so the J call may be wrong. In germline, CDR1 is SGHNT, CDR2 YENEEA. CDR3 length: 16 amino acids. Written as DNA, the CDR3 is TGTGCCAGCAGCTTGGCTAGCGGGGGTCCTCCCGACGAGCAGTACTTC. Translating it yields CASSLASGGPPDEQYF.

V usage is TRBV5-5 and J usage is TRBJ2-7, with 9 bases lining up with TRBD1. The CDR3 loop spans 17 amino acids. J was trimmed by 6 bases and V by 2 bases; bases with no gene match: 15. Germline V gene sequence: CDR1 SGHKS, CDR2 YYEKEE (reference sequence). CDR3 region: CASSLKGDGTGSLEQYF. Here the CDR3 DNA reads TGTGCCAGCAGCTTAAAGGGAGACGGGACAGGGAGTCTCGAGCAGTACTTC.

CDR3 sequence: CASSQGGAYEQYF. The CDR3 DNA reads TGCGCCAGCAGCCAGGGCGGGGCCTACGAGCAGTACTTC. This chain connects TRBV4-3 to TRBJ2-7; perhaps TRBD2 as D (6 bases). The V gene's germline CDR1 is LGHNA and CDR2 YSLEER. The V gene lost 3 bases and the J gene lost 2 bases, with 8 bases spanning the gap. This CDR3 spans 13 amino acids.

The chain is built from TRBV2 and TRBJ1-3; TRBD1 is a possible D gene (5 bases). V lost 6 bases, J lost 4 bases, and 13 bases lay in between. The CDR3 loop spans 14 amino acids. CDR1 is SNHLY, CDR2 FYNNEI, per germline. This chain's CDR3 is CASSDSTRGNTIYF. In DNA, the CDR3 is TGTGCCAGCAGCGACAGTACAAGGGGAAACACCATATATTTT.

The chain carries TRBV9 and TRBJ1-6; D unresolved. Germline V gives CDR1 SGDLS, CDR2 YYNGEE. There are 15 residues in the CDR3. The V gene lost 3 bases and the J gene lost 9 bases, with 16 bases spanning the gap. The CDR3, as DNA: TGTGCCAGCAGCGGAACCGACCGAGAGGGTTCACCCCTCCACTTT. This codes for CASSGTDREGSPLHF.

The V and J genes are TRBV5-5 and TRBJ2-2; perhaps TRBD1 as D (6 bases). This CDR3 has 17 residues. Germline V gene lookup returns CDR1 SGHKS and CDR2 YYEKEE (reference sequence). With 5 bases removed from V and 2 bases from J, the gap between germline ends came to 19 bases. CDR3 region: CASRPRVGTPNTGELFF. For the CDR3, the DNA is TGTGCCAGCAGACCAAGAGTCGGGACACCTAACACCGGGGAGCTGTTTTTT.

This chain connects TRBV15 to TRBJ1-1; perhaps TRBD1 as D (5 bases). Per germline, CDR1 LNHNV and CDR2 YYDKDF (reference sequence). The CDR3 sequence is 15 residues long. The V and J ends lost 3 bases and 2 bases respectively, with 13 bases between them. CDR3 loop: CATSRGGDANTEAFF. The CDR3 nucleotides read TGTGCCACCAGCAGGGGGGGGGACGCTAACACTGAAGCTTTCTTT.

This chain's CDR3 is CASSLGDRGSSYNSPLHF. The CDR3 coding sequence is TGTGCCAGCAGCTTAGGGGACAGGGGGTCCTCCTATAATTCACCCCTCCACTTT. The chain is built from TRBV7-2 and TRBJ1-6, with 11 bases fitting TRBD1. Trimming cost V 1 base and J 0 bases; bases outside gene matches: 2. There are 18 residues in the CDR3. CDR1 SGHTA and CDR2 FQGNSA come from the germline V gene.

The rearrangement uses TRBV4-1 and TRBJ1-3; tentatively, D is TRBD1 (6 bases). Per the germline V gene, CDR1 is MGHRA and CDR2 is YSYEKL. Trimming cost V 4 bases and J 9 bases, with 10 bases left between them. The CDR3 has 12 residues. CDR3 in DNA: TGCGCCAGCAGCCCTAGGGGGGGCACCATATATTTT. Amino acids: CASSPRGGTIYF.

The V gene is TRBV18, the J gene TRBJ1-2; TRBD1 aligns across 12 bases. Germline values: CDR1 KGHSH, CDR2 LQKENI. V was pared by 3 bases and J by 6 bases, with 8 bases of the junction left unmatched. CDR3 length: 16 residues. The CDR3 DNA follows: TGTGCCAGCTCACCTCCGGGGACAGGGGGCGTAAATGGCTACACCTTC. This sequence encodes CASSPPGTGGVNGYTF.

The chain uses TRBV27 and TRBJ2-7; 13 nucleotides agree with TRBD2. The CDR3 covers 15 residues. V was clipped by 5 bases and J by 3 bases; unmatched bases: 4. From germline, CDR1 is MNHEY and CDR2 SMNVEV (reference sequence). The CDR3, as DNA: TGTGCCAGCAGTGGGCGGACTAGCGGGGGCTACGAGCAGTACTTC. Translating gives CASSGRTSGGYEQYF.

The V call is TRBV6-1, the J call TRBJ2-7; TRBD2 matches 9 bases. The CDR3 consists of 18 residues. The germline gives CDR1 MNHNS, CDR2 SASEGT. V gave up 2 bases and J gave up 2 bases; unmatched junction bases: 13. The CDR3 sequence is CASSEPLESGGRTYEQYF. CDR3 sequence (DNA): TGTGCCAGCAGTGAACCTCTTGAAAGCGGGGGGCGCACCTACGAGCAGTACTTC.

This clone was counted only a few times. The V gene is TRBV29-1, the J gene TRBJ1-1; D not certain. The CDR3 is 14 residues long. CDR1 and CDR2 from the germline V gene are SQVTM and ANQGSEA. The germline V and J ends were trimmed by 4 bases and 5 bases, with 17 bases remaining between them. CDR3 nucleotide sequence: TGCAGCGTTGTGCGTCGGGGTTTAATTACTGAAGCTTTCTTT. Its protein is CSVVRRGLITEAFF.

The rearrangement joins TRBV18 to TRBJ1-2, with D tentatively TRBD1 (6 bases). V lost 4 bases to trimming and J lost 4 bases, with 13 bases between them. Per the germline V gene, CDR1 is KGHSH and CDR2 is LQKENI. The CDR3 extends over 14 amino acids. The DNA for the CDR3 is TGTGCCAGCTCACGGGGCCAGGGGCCCTATGGCTACACCTTC. This gives the protein CASSRGQGPYGYTF.

This chain links TRBV5-5 with TRBJ1-2; 8 nucleotides line up with TRBD1. CDR3 length equals 12 residues. V lost 0 bases, J lost 8 bases, and 0 bases stayed unmatched. CDR1 SGHKS and CDR2 YYEKEE come from the germline V gene (reference sequence). The CDR3 nucleotides are TGTGCCAGCAGCTTGGGGGACAGGGGCTACACCTTC. It yields the protein CASSLGDRGYTF. The whole variable domain, remainder taken from reference TRBV5-5 and TRBJ1-2, is DAGVTQSPTHLIKTRGQQVTLRCSPISGHKSVSWYQQVLGQGPQFIFQYYEKEERGRGNFPDRFSARQFPNYSSELNVNALLLGDSALYLCASSLGDRGYTFGSGTRLTVV.

The rearrangement joins TRBV18 to TRBJ2-7; TRBD1 agrees at 11 bases. Losses at the gene ends were 1 base for V and 1 base for J; bases not matched to a gene: 3. The CDR3 runs to 16 residues. Looked up from germline, CDR1 is KGHSH and CDR2 is LQKENI. The CDR3 DNA follows: TGTGCCAGCTCACCACGGGGGACAGGGGGTTCCTACGAGCAGTACTTC. The encoded protein is CASSPRGTGGSYEQYF.

Only a few counts were recorded for this clone. The chain links TRBV6-4 to TRBJ2-7, with TRBD2 matching over 12 bases. V trimming: 4 bases; J trimming: 2 bases; junction bases outside the gene matches: 6. Germline V gives CDR1 MRHNA, CDR2 SNTAGT. There are 16 residues in the CDR3. CDR3 DNA sequence: TGTGCCAGCAGTGGGACTAGCGGGGACCGACCCTACGAGCAGTACTTC. This sequence encodes CASSGTSGDRPYEQYF.

The rearrangement uses TRBV11-3 and TRBJ2-1, with 10 nucleotides matching TRBD2. There are 17 residues in the CDR3. Germline trimming cut 0 bases from V and 2 bases from J; bases unmatched to any gene: 4. CDR1 is SGHNT and CDR2 is YENEEA in the germline V gene. The CDR3 DNA is TGTGCCAGCAGCTTAGAGACCGGGACTAGCGCCTACAATGAGCAGTTCTTC. As protein: CASSLETGTSAYNEQFF. Supplemented by reference TRBV11-3 and TRBJ2-1, the full variable domain reads EAGVVQSPRYKIIEKKQPVAFWCNPISGHNTLYWYLQNLGQGPELLIRYENEEAVDDSQLPKDRFSAERLKGVDSTLKIQPAELGDSAVYLCASSLETGTSAYNEQFFGPGTRLTVL.

The chain employs TRBV6-5 and TRBJ2-7; D is perhaps TRBD1 (6 bases). CDR1 is MNHEY, CDR2 SVGAGI, per germline. The V gene lost 0 bases and the J gene lost 7 bases, with 19 bases spanning the gap. The CDR3 is made up of 16 amino acids. CDR3 residues: CASSYSKRGTTVEQYF. DNA for the CDR3: TGTGCCAGCAGTTACTCGAAAAGGGGGACAACAGTAGAGCAGTACTTC.

The chain joins TRBV7-2 to TRBJ1-1; D gene ambiguous. V was cut by 0 bases and J by 4 bases, with 12 bases left in between. CDR3 length equals 15 residues. Per germline, CDR1 SGHTA and CDR2 FQGNSA. The CDR3 coding sequence is TGTGCCAGCAGCTTAGCGAGGAGGTTGACCACTGAAGCTTTCTTT. It encodes CASSLARRLTTEAFF.

V usage is TRBV28 and J usage is TRBJ1-5; D call uncertain. Germline-derived CDR1 and CDR2 are MDHEN and SYDVKM. Trimming pared 8 bases from V and 4 bases from J, leaving 21 bases between. CDR3 length: 16 amino acids. CDR3 amino acids: CASRASRSRWNQPQHF. The CDR3 region has the DNA TGTGCCAGCCGTGCCTCCAGGTCCCGGTGGAATCAGCCCCAGCATTTT.

This clone was detected only a few times. This chain connects TRBV4-1 to TRBJ2-1; D not resolved. The ends were cut back, 5 bases at V and 0 bases at J, with 11 bases in the middle. Germline loops: CDR1 MGHRA, CDR2 YSYEKL. The CDR3 contains 15 residues. The CDR3 region is CASSSPRSSYNEQFF. CDR3 DNA sequence: TGCGCCAGCAGCAGCCCCCGAAGCTCCTACAATGAGCAGTTCTTC.

The chain is built from TRBV4-3 and TRBJ1-3, with unresolved D. V shed 4 bases and J shed 0 bases, with 16 bases lying between them. The CDR3 sequence is 17 residues long. In germline, CDR1 is LGHNA, CDR2 YSLEER. CDR3 coding DNA: TGCGCCAGCAGCCCAAAATACCCCGGTAGCTCTGGAAACACCATATATTTT. This gives the protein CASSPKYPGSSGNTIYF.

The genes are TRBV11-2 and TRBJ1-5; 8 bases fit TRBD1. The CDR3 covers 14 residues. J gave up 6 bases and V 5 bases, and 6 bases lay outside the gene matches. Germline V CDR1 and CDR2: SGHAT, FQNNGV. In DNA form, the CDR3 reads TGTGCCAGCAGCCAGGACAGGGCGGTTCAGCCCCAGCATTTT. The encoded protein is CASSQDRAVQPQHF.

The chain links TRBV7-9 to TRBJ2-7; 8 bases agree with TRBD1. The V segment lost 7 bases and the J segment 6 bases; nucleotides outside the gene matches: 14. The CDR3 has 15 residues. From germline, CDR1 is SEHNR and CDR2 FQNEAQ (reference sequence). The CDR3 protein is CASTQPRQGSGEQYF. CDR3 DNA: TGTGCCAGCACCCAACCCCGACAGGGGAGCGGCGAGCAGTACTTC.

The genes are TRBV10-3 and TRBJ2-1; a possible D gene is TRBD2 (7 bases). Germline V CDR1 and CDR2: ENHRY, SYGVKD. V lost 4 bases to trimming and J lost 5 bases, with 18 bases between them. CDR3 length equals 16 residues. The CDR3 region is CAISGGGGSIDNEQFF. The CDR3 DNA follows: TGTGCCATCAGTGGGGGGGGCGGGAGCATCGACAATGAGCAGTTCTTC.